The 12 T cell receptor beta chains given below trace back to one sample, sequenced in a study of blood T cell repertoires in COVID-19 (dated by TCRdb to the early 2020s). The library was made by the immunoSEQ multiplex PCR assay. Drawn from immuneACCESS, this table holds only the in-frame rearrangements with V and J called that TCRdb kept. Clones are partly lost; checked studies trace under half to an unresolved V gene and leave the rest unexplained. Present in this sample are under 250,000 clones, 80% to 90% of which were seen just once. The top ten hold about 1.3% of the sample. Material for sequencing was peripheral blood. These receptor sequences come from an older man with acute or convalescent COVID-19.

V is TRBV7-9 and J is TRBJ1-2; D might be TRBD1 (6 bases). From germline, CDR1 is SEHNR and CDR2 FQNEAQ (reference sequence). Trimming took 2 bases from V and 8 from J, leaving 12 bases between them. The CDR3 consists of 13 residues. CDR3 DNA sequence: TGTGCCAGCAGCTTAAATAAGGGGGACGGCTACACCTTC. This codes for CASSLNKGDGYTF. The full variable domain, in which reference TRBV7-9 and TRBJ1-2 provide the parts outside the CDR3, is DTGVSQNPRHKITKRGQNVTFRCDPISEHNRLYWYRQTLGQGPEFLTYFQNEAQLEKSRLLSDRFSAERPKGSFSTLEIQRTEQGDSAMYLCASSLNKGDGYTFGSGTRLTVV.

The chain recombines TRBV7-2 with TRBJ2-5; D gene unclear. Trimming took off 3 bases at V and 5 bases at J, with 4 bases between the two ends. Germline V gene lookup returns CDR1 SGHTA and CDR2 FQGNSA. This CDR3 is built from 11 residues. CDR3: CASSFRETQYF. As DNA, the CDR3 is TGTGCCAGCAGCTTCAGGGAGACCCAGTACTTC.

The J gene is TRBJ2-7, the V gene TRBV10-3; weak D call: TRBD2 (5 bases). V was cut by 0 bases and J by 0 bases, with 12 bases left in between. This CDR3 spans 16 amino acids. Germline loops: CDR1 ENHRY, CDR2 SYGVKD. CDR3 coding DNA: TGTGCCATCAGTGAGTCTCTGCAGGACTTCTCCTACGAGCAGTACTTC. This translates into CAISESLQDFSYEQYF.

The J gene is TRBJ2-1, the V gene TRBV4-2; D is perhaps TRBD2 (5 bases). CDR3 size: 13 residues. Germline CDR1 reads LGHNA; CDR2 reads YNFKEQ. V shed 0 bases and J shed 10 bases, with 10 bases lying between them. The CDR3 here is CASSQELASEQFF. CDR3 DNA sequence: TGTGCCAGCAGCCAAGAGTTAGCGAGCGAGCAGTTCTTC.

The chain recombines TRBV7-3 with TRBJ2-5; possible D gene TRBD1, 6 bases. The CDR3 spans 13 residues. V was shortened by 1 base and J by 3 bases, with 6 bases between the two germline ends. The germline V gene encodes CDR1 SGHTA and CDR2 FQGTGA. CDR3 sequence: CASSLNREETQYF. The CDR3 DNA reads TGTGCCAGCAGCTTAAACAGGGAAGAGACCCAGTACTTC.

The chain has TRBV4-3 and TRBJ2-7; TRBD1 agrees at 8 bases. Germline CDR1 is LGHNA and CDR2 is YSLEER. V lost 3 bases to trimming and J lost 0 bases; unmatched junction nucleotides: 4. The CDR3 runs 15 residues. This CDR3 reads CASSQIGQGSYEQYF. In DNA, the CDR3 is TGCGCCAGCAGCCAGATTGGACAGGGCTCCTACGAGCAGTACTTC.

The chain joins TRBV6-6 to TRBJ1-4; D gene unclear. The CDR3 length is 15 residues. Between the trimmed V and J ends, which lost 2 bases and 0 bases, there was a span of 7 bases. From germline, CDR1 is MNHNY and CDR2 SVGAGI (reference sequence). The CDR3 loop is CASSYRSSTNEKLFF. In DNA form, the CDR3 reads TGTGCCAGCAGTTACAGGAGTTCAACTAATGAAAAACTGTTTTTT.

The chain combines TRBV27 with TRBJ1-3, with a tentative D call TRBD1 (6 bases). Trimming took 5 bases from V and 2 from J, leaving 10 bases between them. The CDR3 loop spans 14 amino acids. Germline CDR1 reads MNHEY; CDR2 reads SMNVEV (reference sequence). CDR3 sequence reads: CASSPGAAGNTIYF. CDR3 DNA: TGTGCCAGCAGTCCAGGGGCGGCTGGAAACACCATATATTTT.

This clone has just one count. V and J are TRBV10-3 and TRBJ2-1; no firm D call. Germline loops: CDR1 ENHRY, CDR2 SYGVKD. The V and J ends lost 2 bases and 9 bases respectively, with 11 bases between them. CDR3 size: 13 residues. CDR3 sequence reads: CAISENTNAEQFF. DNA of the CDR3: TGTGCCATCAGTGAGAATACTAATGCTGAGCAGTTCTTC.

This chain links TRBV25-1 with TRBJ2-2; possible D gene TRBD1, 6 bases. The length of the CDR3 is 15 residues. V was trimmed by 4 bases and J by 4 bases, leaving 13 bases between them. Germline-derived CDR1 and CDR2 are MGHDK and SYGVNS. The CDR3 DNA reads as TGTGCCAGCAGTGGGTTTAGGGGGTTCACCGGGGAGCTGTTTTTT. It yields the protein CASSGFRGFTGELFF.

The J gene is TRBJ1-2, the V gene TRBV5-6; no reliable D call. Germline V gives CDR1 SGHDT, CDR2 YYEEEE. The CDR3 contains 16 residues. Trimming took off 1 base at V and 3 bases at J, with 16 bases between the two ends. This CDR3 is CASSLWQRSPYYGYTF. CDR3 coding DNA: TGTGCCAGCAGCTTGTGGCAAAGGAGTCCGTACTATGGCTACACCTTC.

The chain couples TRBV6-5 to TRBJ1-4; D is undetermined. CDR3 size: 15 residues. CDR1 is MNHEY and CDR2 is SVGAGI in the germline V gene. The germline V and J ends were trimmed by 9 bases and 4 bases, with 18 bases remaining between them. CDR3 nucleotide sequence: TGTGCCAGTAGGGCGGGGTCCACGGGTAATGAAAAACTGTTTTTT. This translates into CASRAGSTGNEKLFF.